Shown below are 14 T cell receptor beta chains from a single sample sequenced in a study of memory CD4+ T cells and cytomegalovirus serostatus. Single viable CD3+CD4+CD8-CD45RO+ cells were sorted as the memory CD4+ T cells. Here immunoSEQ multiplex PCR was the method, and the copy in TCRdb shows in-frame clones only, minus some. This sample has 55,000 to 65,000 clones; approximately 81% occur once, and the top ten carry roughly 0.5%. Sequencing was performed on memory CD4+ T cells from blood. All receptors come from an adult in good health and CMV-seronegative. Some clones in this sample may be carry-over from other donors' samples.

This clone was seen only once. The chain has TRBV19 and TRBJ1-3; D is unresolved. Trimming shortened V by 3 bases and J by 0 bases, and 6 bases separated the two germline ends. CDR1 and CDR2 from the germline V gene are LNHDA and SQIVND (reference sequence). The length of the CDR3 is 14 residues. The CDR3 nucleotides read TGTGCCAGTAGTATGTATAGCTCTGGAAACACCATATATTTT. It specifies CASSMYSSGNTIYF.

This clone has more than one count but fewer than ten. The chain has TRBV28 and TRBJ2-5; 8 bases match TRBD2. Germline-derived CDR1 and CDR2 are MDHEN and SYDVKM. CDR3 length equals 14 residues. V gave up 10 bases and J gave up 5 bases; unmatched junction bases: 12. The CDR3 DNA reads as TGTGCCACCAGCCCGGGGGGGCCGAGGGAGACCCAGTACTTC. Its protein is CATSPGGPRETQYF.

The chain links TRBV2 to TRBJ1-5, with 7 bases identical to TRBD1. V lost 5 bases, J lost 7 bases, and 5 bases stayed unmatched. The CDR3 totals 13 residues. Germline V gene lookup returns CDR1 SNHLY and CDR2 FYNNEI. The CDR3 reads CASSQGVDQPQHF. CDR3 bases: TGTGCCAGCAGTCAGGGGGTAGACCAGCCCCAGCATTTT.

This chain joins TRBV6-1 and TRBJ2-1; TRBD1 agrees at 7 bases. CDR3 length equals 14 residues. V dropped 3 bases and J dropped 9; count of bases not matched to a gene: 8. CDR1 MNHNS and CDR2 SASEGT come from the germline V gene. This CDR3 is CASSDNRGFVEQFF. The CDR3 DNA reads as TGTGCCAGCAGTGATAACAGGGGATTCGTTGAGCAGTTCTTC.

The chain is built from TRBV7-9 and TRBJ1-4, with D unresolved. The germline V gene has CDR1 SEHNR and CDR2 FQNEAQ (reference sequence). This CDR3 has 16 amino acids. V was clipped by 3 bases and J by 7 bases, with 18 bases between them. CDR3 region: CASSFRGPYAPEKLFF. The CDR3 nucleotides are TGTGCCAGCAGCTTCAGAGGACCCTACGCCCCTGAAAAACTGTTTTTT.

J is TRBJ1-6 and V is TRBV10-3, with 7 bases lining up with TRBD1. The CDR3 extends over 14 amino acids. Germline V gene sequence: CDR1 ENHRY, CDR2 SYGVKD. The ends lost 5 bases at V and 6 bases at J; junction bases unmatched: 4. The CDR3 nucleotides are TGTGCCATCAGTAACAGGGGTGGTAATTCACCCCTCCACTTT. The encoded protein is CAISNRGGNSPLHF.

J is TRBJ1-2 and V is TRBV6-6; possible D gene TRBD1, 5 bases. CDR1 MNHNY and CDR2 SVGAGI come from the germline V gene (reference sequence). The CDR3 covers 14 residues. V lost 0 bases and J lost 4, with 9 bases in between. In DNA form, the CDR3 reads TGTGCCAGCAGTTACTCGCCGGGGGGCTATGGCTACACCTTC. Translation gives CASSYSPGGYGYTF.

The chain couples TRBV4-2 to TRBJ1-5, with 8 bases lining up with TRBD1. Looked up from germline, CDR1 is LGHNA and CDR2 is YNFKEQ. The CDR3 has 19 amino acids. Trimming removed 2 bases from V and 4 bases from J; junction bases left unmatched: 16. The CDR3 DNA reads TGTGCCAGCAGCCAACCCCCAACAGGACAGGGATTTCTTAATCAGCCCCAGCATTTT. Its protein product is CASSQPPTGQGFLNQPQHF.

This chain links TRBV11-2 with TRBJ1-1, with D hard to call. CDR1 and CDR2 (germline): SGHAT, FQNNGV. V lost 2 bases, J lost 1 base, and 8 bases lay in between. The CDR3 runs 14 residues. For the CDR3, the DNA is TGTGCCAGCAGCTTACAGCGATCGAACACTGAAGCTTTCTTT. It codes for CASSLQRSNTEAFF.

This clone appeared once. This chain uses TRBV7-2 with TRBJ2-5; D perhaps matches TRBD1 (5 bases). V lost 5 bases and J lost 1, with 14 bases in between. The CDR3 spans 15 residues. In germline, CDR1 is SGHTA, CDR2 FQGNSA. This chain's CDR3 is CASSLRGATQETQYF. The DNA for the CDR3 is TGTGCCAGCAGCCTTCGTGGGGCCACCCAAGAGACCCAGTACTTC.

The chain is built from TRBV9 and TRBJ2-2; TRBD1 matches at 8 bases. Germline CDR1 SGDLS, CDR2 YYNGEE. The CDR3 has 17 amino acids. The trim removed 1 base at V and 5 bases at J, leaving 10 bases unmatched. CDR3 region: CASSVRDRGVGTGELFF. The DNA of the CDR3 is TGTGCCAGCAGCGTAAGAGACAGGGGAGTTGGGACCGGGGAGCTGTTTTTT.

The V gene is TRBV6-1, the J gene TRBJ2-3; 7 bases match TRBD2. This CDR3 has 15 residues. Germline CDR1 and CDR2: MNHNS and SASEGT. J gave up 5 bases and V 3 bases, and 8 bases lay outside the gene matches. In DNA, the CDR3 is TGTGCCAGCAGTGACAAGGGGCGCGGGGGAGATACGCAGTATTTT. Protein sequence: CASSDKGRGGDTQYF.

V gene TRBV7-2 combines with J gene TRBJ1-3; D might be TRBD1 (6 bases). CDR3 length equals 16 residues. Trimming cost V 4 bases and J 1 base, with 14 bases left between them. CDR1 is SGHTA, CDR2 FQGNSA, per germline. As DNA, the CDR3 is TGTGCCAGCAGCTCTTTCAGGGGTTATTCTGGAAACACCATATATTTT. Amino acids: CASSSFRGYSGNTIYF.

The chain joins TRBV6-5 to TRBJ2-2; 10 nucleotides line up with TRBD1. Trimming at V came to 4 bases and at J to 8 bases, leaving 7 bases not matched to a gene. This CDR3 spans 15 amino acids. CDR1 is MNHEY, CDR2 SVGAGI, per germline. The CDR3 coding sequence is TGTGCCAGCAGTTTTCGGACAGGGGGATTGGGGGAGCTGTTTTTT. Protein: CASSFRTGGLGELFF.